Listed below are T cell receptor beta chains from one sample, sequenced in a study of PD-L1 blockade in urothelial cancer. Sequencing was performed with immunoSEQ multiplex PCR; in TCRdb, only in-frame clones are kept and a portion is missing. The sample lists about 120,000 clones, roughly 82% occurring once. The input for sequencing was PBMCs, taken around atezolizumab (anti-PD-L1) treatment. The receptors were gathered from a man in his fifties with urothelial cancer. Both conserved end residues are part of each CDR3. The D gene is left open where the match is weak. Size values are once, few and many counts, or a class for expanded clones, and some rows have none.

D gene	clone size	J gene	V gene	CDR3 protein	CDR3 DNA
-	-	TRBJ1-1	TRBV18	CASSPFGGVAEAFF	TGTGCCAGCTCACCCTTCGGGGGGGTCGCTGAAGCTTTCTTT
-	-	TRBJ2-3	TRBV6-5	CASSYSEGPDTQYF	TGTGCCAGCAGTTACTCGGAGGGTCCAGATACGCAGTATTTT
-	-	TRBJ2-3	TRBV7-2	CASSLYTDTQYF	TGTGCCAGCAGCTTATATACAGATACGCAGTATTTT
-	-	TRBJ1-3	TRBV30	CALDKGFGNTIYF	TGTGCCCTGGACAAGGGGTTTGGAAACACCATATATTTT
TRBD1	-	TRBJ1-2	TRBV6-5	CASRGQPYGYTF	TGTGCCAGCAGGGGACAGCCCTATGGCTACACCTTC
TRBD1	-	TRBJ2-1	TRBV4-1	CASSLMHRGTYNEQFF	TGCGCCAGCAGCCTCATGCACAGGGGGACCTACAATGAGCAGTTCTTC
TRBD2	-	TRBJ2-1	TRBV19	CASSRGTSGSVNEQFF	TGTGCCAGTAGTAGGGGGACTAGCGGGAGTGTGAATGAGCAGTTCTTC
-	-	TRBJ2-3	TRBV28	CASAYFTDTQYF	TGTGCCAGCGCCTACTTTACAGATACGCAGTATTTT
-	-	TRBJ2-1	TRBV10-3	CAMGARLYNEQFF	TGTGCCATGGGGGCCAGGCTTTACAATGAGCAGTTCTTC
-	-	TRBJ2-3	TRBV4-1	CASRLGPGTDTQYF	TGCGCCAGCAGACTGGGCCCCGGAACAGATACGCAGTATTTT
TRBD2	-	TRBJ2-1	TRBV27	CASSISGSSYNEQFF	TGTGCCAGCAGTATTAGCGGGAGCTCCTACAATGAGCAGTTCTTC
-	medium-sized	TRBJ1-1	TRBV25-1	CASSFSENTEAFF	TGTGCCAGCAGTTTTTCAGAGAACACTGAAGCTTTCTTT
TRBD2	-	TRBJ2-7	TRBV28	CASSFRLAVYEQYF	TGTGCCAGCAGTTTCCGGCTAGCGGTCTACGAGCAGTACTTC
-	-	TRBJ1-5	TRBV27	CASSLSADIAYSNQPQHF	TGTGCCAGCAGTTTATCCGCCGACATCGCCTATAGCAATCAGCCCCAGCATTTT
-	once	TRBJ1-5	TRBV5-6	CASSATGAWGNQPQHF	TGTGCCAGCAGCGCGACAGGAGCTTGGGGCAATCAGCCCCAGCATTTT
TRBD2	-	TRBJ2-2	TRBV11-2	CASRSGFAGATGELFF	TGTGCCAGCAGATCAGGGTTCGCGGGAGCAACCGGGGAGCTGTTTTTT
-	-	TRBJ1-5	TRBV28	CASSTAQGTSNQPQHF	TGTGCCAGCAGTACAGCCCAGGGGACGAGCAATCAGCCCCAGCATTTT
-	-	TRBJ1-5	TRBV19	CASSPGGVLREYSNQPQHF	TGTGCCAGTAGTCCGGGGGGGGTTCTCCGGGAATATAGCAATCAGCCCCAGCATTTT
-	few	TRBJ2-5	TRBV20-1	CSARALETQYF	TGCAGTGCTAGAGCTTTAGAGACCCAGTACTTC
TRBD2	-	TRBJ2-5	TRBV11-2	CASSLEAGDETQYF	TGTGCCAGCAGCTTAGAAGCGGGAGATGAGACCCAGTACTTC
-	-	TRBJ1-5	TRBV6-6	CASSSSAPGGPQHF	TGTGCCAGCAGTTCCTCAGCCCCGGGTGGGCCCCAGCATTTT
-	-	TRBJ1-2	TRBV2	CASSVWTDGYTF	TGTGCCAGCAGTGTGTGGACAGATGGCTACACCTTC
-	-	TRBJ1-1	TRBV11-2	CASRVAGGGEAFF	TGTGCCAGCAGGGTGGCTGGGGGCGGTGAAGCTTTCTTT
-	-	TRBJ2-7	TRBV2	CASRILNMTGTSSYEQYF	TGTGCCAGCAGGATACTAAACATGACAGGTACAAGCAGCTACGAGCAGTACTTC
TRBD2	-	TRBJ2-7	TRBV7-3	CASSLTRGLAGVAYEQYF	TGTGCCAGCAGCTTAACGAGGGGACTAGCGGGAGTTGCCTACGAGCAGTACTTC
TRBD2	-	TRBJ2-1	TRBV5-4	CASSLGGLAGNNEQFF	TGTGCCAGCAGCTTAGGGGGACTAGCGGGGAACAATGAGCAGTTCTTC
TRBD1	-	TRBJ1-1	TRBV29-1	CSVVRQGLEAFF	TGCAGCGTTGTGAGACAGGGGCTAGAAGCTTTCTTT
-	few	TRBJ1-6	TRBV9	CASSVGDMEYYSPLHF	TGTGCCAGCAGCGTAGGAGATATGGAGTACTATTCACCCCTCCACTTT
-	-	TRBJ1-1	TRBV11-2	CASSLSSTVNTEAFF	TGTGCCAGCAGCTTGTCTTCCACGGTGAACACTGAAGCTTTCTTT
-	-	TRBJ1-1	TRBV27	CASSSGRANTEAFF	TGTGCCAGCAGTTCGGGCAGGGCGAACACTGAAGCTTTCTTT
TRBD2	-	TRBJ2-1	TRBV28	CASTVTSTNEQFF	TGTGCCAGCACCGTGACTAGCACCAATGAGCAGTTCTTC
TRBD1	-	TRBJ1-2	TRBV6-1	CASTSREGANGYTF	TGTGCCAGCACCTCTCGAGAGGGGGCAAACGGCTACACCTTC
TRBD1	-	TRBJ2-1	TRBV27	CASSLTDRGPNTEQFF	TGTGCCAGCAGTTTAACGGACAGGGGCCCCAACACTGAGCAGTTCTTC
TRBD2	-	TRBJ2-1	TRBV29-1	CSVSLAGRGYNEQFF	TGCAGCGTATCACTAGCGGGGAGGGGCTACAATGAGCAGTTCTTC
-	-	TRBJ1-1	TRBV6-1	CASSVDRNTEAFF	TGTGCCAGCAGCGTTGACAGGAACACTGAAGCTTTCTTT
TRBD2	-	TRBJ2-1	TRBV19	CASLPNAGVGGYNEQFF	TGTGCCAGTCTCCCGAACGCGGGAGTGGGAGGATACAATGAGCAGTTCTTC
-	-	TRBJ2-1	TRBV5-1	CASSGDSRTYNEQFF	TGCGCCAGCAGCGGGGATAGCCGGACTTACAATGAGCAGTTCTTC
-	-	TRBJ1-5	TRBV28	CASRKTGTRQPQHF	TGTGCCAGCAGAAAAACAGGGACCAGGCAGCCCCAGCATTTT
-	-	TRBJ1-4	TRBV9	CASSGGGSATNEKLFF	TGTGCCAGCAGCGGAGGGGGATCAGCAACTAATGAAAAACTGTTTTTT
-	-	TRBJ1-1	TRBV19	CASSISGDTEAFF	TGTGCCAGTAGTATCTCAGGGGACACTGAAGCTTTCTTT
TRBD2	few	TRBJ2-1	TRBV7-9	CASKTSGSPREQFF	TGTGCCAGCAAGACTAGCGGGAGTCCCCGAGAGCAGTTCTTC
-	-	TRBJ2-5	TRBV7-9	CASSLAEVAQETQYF	TGTGCCAGCAGCTTAGCGGAGGTAGCTCAAGAGACCCAGTACTTC
TRBD1	-	TRBJ1-6	TRBV5-1	CASSYGTGSDSPLHF	TGCGCCAGCAGCTACGGGACAGGGTCTGATTCACCCCTCCACTTT
-	-	TRBJ2-5	TRBV11-1	CASSLNYETQYF	TGTGCCAGCAGCTTAAACTACGAGACCCAGTACTTC
-	-	TRBJ1-4	TRBV27	CASSLADKVGEKLFF	TGTGCCAGCAGTTTAGCCGACAAGGTTGGTGAAAAACTGTTTTTT
TRBD2	-	TRBJ2-6	TRBV2	CATGGASPGRGANVLTF	TGTGCCACCGGGGGGGCTAGCCCGGGCAGAGGGGCCAACGTCCTGACTTTC